This T cell receptor beta chain was found in a study of blood T cell repertoires in COVID-19. Study-wide context: The cDNA or gDNA used as material had been derived from T cells, B-cell-depleted T cells, or PBMCs.

The data were produced by immunoSEQ multiplex PCR, yet TCRdb's version contains in-frame clones alone and is incomplete. The sample includes approximately 240,000 clones, roughly 80% of them seen just once. The length of the CDR3 is 17 residues. This chain connects TRBV21-1 to TRBJ1-1; the table's D call, TRBD1, was not checked against the DNA. TRBV21-1 represents a pseudogene. Input material: peripheral blood. This clonotype was sampled from a woman in her sixties with acute or convalescent COVID-19. The CDR3 loop is CASSTRLQGAVNTEAFF. Written as DNA, the CDR3 is TGTGCCAGCAGCACTAGATTACAGGGTGCGGTAAACACTGAAGCTTTCTTT.